This TCR beta chain stems from a study of radiation and T cells in renal cell carcinoma. Study at large: Nephrectomy followed 15 Gy stereotactic body radiation by 4 weeks.

The CDR3 covers 15 residues. Germline CDR1 is SGHRS and CDR2 is YFSETQ. V lost 8 bases, J lost 2 bases, and 16 bases lay in between. Time point specified: baseline pretreatment blood. Treatment defined: 15 Gy SBRT to primary tumor, nephrectomy 4 weeks later. After SBRT, blood was collected at 2 and 4 weeks, plus baseline. Study findings and constraints: From baseline, blood top tumor clonotypes peaked at 2 weeks post-radiation. Pretreatment tumor biopsies were lacking, so baseline clonotypes are unknown.

As to this clone: Its antigen is as yet unknown.

TCRdb's copy holds only in-frame clones and misses some; the assay was immunoSEQ multiplex PCR. The data show 120,000 to 150,000 clones, with 70% to 90% seen just once and under 30% held by the top ten. The sequences come from blood, collected from a patient whose treatment included radiotherapy and nephrectomy. The receptor's source is a woman aged 50 to 60 with renal cell carcinoma. This chain uses TRBV5-1 with TRBJ2-2, with D perhaps given as TRBD1 or TRBD2 (5 bases each). The CDR3 is CASRRDDGNTGELFF. In nucleotides, the CDR3 is TGCGCCAGTCGACGGGACGATGGTAACACCGGGGAGCTGTTTTTT.